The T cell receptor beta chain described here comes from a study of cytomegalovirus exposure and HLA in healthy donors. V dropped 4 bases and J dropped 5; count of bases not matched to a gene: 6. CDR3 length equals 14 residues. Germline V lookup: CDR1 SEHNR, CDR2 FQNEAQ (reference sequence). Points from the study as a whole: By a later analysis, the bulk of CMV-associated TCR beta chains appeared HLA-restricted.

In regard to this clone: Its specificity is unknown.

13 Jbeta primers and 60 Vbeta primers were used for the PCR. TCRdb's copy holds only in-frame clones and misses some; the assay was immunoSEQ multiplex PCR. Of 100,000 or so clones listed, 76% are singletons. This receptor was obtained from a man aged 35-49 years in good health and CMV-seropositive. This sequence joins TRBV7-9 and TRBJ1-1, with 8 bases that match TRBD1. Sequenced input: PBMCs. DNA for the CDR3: TGTGCCAGCAGCTACCTCGGACAGGGTACTGAAGCTTTCTTT. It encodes CASSYLGQGTEAFF.